This T cell receptor (beta chain) came from a study of T cell responses to AZD1222 COVID-19 vaccine. Here immunoSEQ multiplex PCR was the method, and the copy in TCRdb shows in-frame clones only, minus some. This table holds 150,000 to 200,000 clones, 88% found once. About this clone itself: Its target is unknown.

Study-wide points: Most donors were white British and more were female, and clonal diversity was possibly underestimated.

Sequenced here: peripheral blood, sampled on day 0 of AZD1222 vaccination. This sequence originates from an adult in good health.

The CDR3 DNA reads as TGCGCCAGCAGTTCGGGGGGCCTGAACACCGGGGAGCTGTTTTTT. Amino acids: CASSSGGLNTGELFF. The J gene is TRBJ2-2, the V gene TRBV5-1; D may be TRBD2 (7 bases). Trimming took off 5 bases at V and 1 base at J, with 12 bases between the two ends. Germline loops: CDR1 SGHRS, CDR2 YFSETQ. The CDR3 runs 15 residues.